The following is a T cell receptor (beta chain) sequence with its context. What it recognizes is unknown. This CDR3 has 16 amino acids. Germline CDR1 and CDR2: MNHEY and SVGEGT. V shed 4 bases, J shed 7 bases, and the junction held 5 bases outside the gene matches. Random hexamers served to reverse transcribe roughly 0.45 to 1 ug RNA. Coverage of TCR beta CDR3 amplification by immunoSEQ multiplex PCR extended to 54 Vbeta and 13 Jbeta. One entry per CDR3 protein, called by TCRdb with MiXCR from the immunoSEQ multiplex PCR reads. The data show 130,000 or so distinct CDR3 sequences, with over 75% seen just once and around 0.49% held by the top ten. These data come from a study of CD8 T cells in Susac syndrome. Study-wide results and caveats: The study recognized that the number of individuals in its TCR sequencing and HLA analysis was relatively small.

The sequenced target, TCR beta, came from blood CD8+ and CD4+ T cells. Stable or active relapsing-remitting multiple sclerosis, untreated and meeting revised McDonald criteria, defined the controls. The receptor's source is a human donor with multiple sclerosis. The sample was CD8+ T cells from PBMCs. V and J are TRBV6-2 or TRBV6-3 and TRBJ2-1, with 15 bases fitting TRBD2. The CDR3 protein is CASSFRTSGRGNEQFF. The DNA of the CDR3 is TGTGCCAGCAGTTTCCGGACTAGCGGGAGGGGTAATGAGCAGTTCTTC.